The 31 T cell receptor beta chains reported below all come from one sample, sequenced in a study of T cells in Graves' hyperthyroidism and ophthalmopathy. Researchers took RNA transcripts and amplified the TCR beta CDR3 regions from them. HTBI primers were used for first-round RT-PCR of the TCR CDR3. One entry per CDR3 protein, called by TCRdb with MiXCR from the multiplex PCR reads. Here the sample spans 250,000 to 300,000 distinct CDR3 sequences, roughly 13% being singletons. Sequencing was done on a sample of blood. These receptors were taken from a woman aged 25 to 39 with Graves' hyperthyroidism that later progressed to Graves' ophthalmopathy.

This clonotype was seen repeatedly, ten times or more. The chain carries TRBV12-3 or TRBV12-4 and TRBJ2-1, with D possibly being TRBD2 (6 bases). CDR3 size: 15 residues. The V gene lost 5 bases and the J gene lost 2 bases, with 13 bases spanning the gap. The DNA of the CDR3 is TGTGCCAGCAGTACAGGAGGGGTTCCCTACAATGAGCAGTTCTTC. It specifies CASSTGGVPYNEQFF.

The rearrangement joins TRBV5-6 to TRBJ2-1; D uncertain. The CDR3 has 13 amino acids. The V gene's germline CDR1 is SGHDT and CDR2 YYEEEE. Trimming left V 0 bases short and J 6 bases short, with 7 bases between. CDR3 coding DNA: TGTGCCAGCAGCTTGGCTCACCCCAATGAGCAGTTCTTC. Its translation is CASSLAHPNEQFF.

This clonotype was detected ten times or more. This chain connects TRBV7-9 to TRBJ2-1; 11 positions match TRBD2. The CDR3 covers 16 residues. Germline CDR1 reads SEHNR; CDR2 reads FQNEAQ (reference sequence). V was clipped by 4 bases and J by 3 bases; unmatched bases: 5. The DNA for the CDR3 is TGTGCCAGCAGCTACGGACTAGCGGGTTTCTACAATGAGCAGTTCTTC. Protein product: CASSYGLAGFYNEQFF.

The chain recombines TRBV30 with TRBJ1-2; 10 positions agree with TRBD1. CDR3 length: 15 residues. The germline gives CDR1 GTSNPN, CDR2 SVGIG (reference sequence). The CDR3 coding sequence is TGTGCTTCCTTTAGGGACAGGGGACTTATGGCGGGCTACACCTTC. It yields the protein CASFRDRGLMAGYTF.

This clonotype was detected many times. V and J are TRBV5-1 and TRBJ2-2; 10 bases fit TRBD1. The CDR3 has 15 amino acids. The germline V gene has CDR1 SGHRS and CDR2 YFSETQ. Unmatched junction bases numbered 6, after V lost 6 bases and J lost 4 bases. The CDR3: CASTAGTGATGELFF. The CDR3 DNA reads TGCGCCAGCACCGCCGGGACAGGGGCCACCGGGGAGCTGTTTTTT.

This clonotype was picked up a small number of times. The chain has TRBV4-1 and TRBJ2-3; a possible D gene is TRBD2 (6 bases). Germline CDR1 MGHRA, CDR2 YSYEKL. The CDR3 covers 16 residues. With 4 bases removed from V and 5 bases from J, the gap between germline ends came to 19 bases. CDR3 amino acids: CASSPLTEGPRDTQYF. The CDR3, as DNA: TGCGCCAGCAGCCCCCTAACGGAGGGGCCACGAGATACGCAGTATTTT.

This clonotype has at least ten counts. V is TRBV3-1 and J is TRBJ1-2; 8 nucleotides agree with TRBD1. V lost 8 bases to trimming and J lost 8 bases; unmatched junction nucleotides: 13. The germline CDR1 and CDR2 sequences are LGHDT and YNNKEL (reference sequence). The CDR3 totals 14 residues. CDR3 sequence: CASSNHPGGSGYTF. The CDR3 region has the DNA TGTGCCAGCTCAAATCATCCAGGGGGCTCGGGCTACACCTTC.

This clonotype was counted at least ten times. The chain carries TRBV2 and TRBJ2-2; 8 bases line up with TRBD2. Trimming at V came to 8 bases and at J to 6 bases, leaving 8 bases not matched to a gene. CDR1 and CDR2 (germline): SNHLY, FYNNEI. This CDR3 has 14 residues. As DNA, the CDR3 is TGTGCCAGCTCCCCGTCGGGAGGGCCCGGGGAGCTGTTTTTT. Protein sequence: CASSPSGGPGELFF.

This clonotype was observed a handful of times. The chain has TRBV5-6 and TRBJ2-1, with 7 bases lining up with TRBD2. Germline CDR1 SGHDT, CDR2 YYEEEE. The CDR3 is 16 residues long. Trimming removed 1 base from V and 4 bases from J; junction bases left unmatched: 8. The CDR3 DNA sequence: TGTGCCAGCAGCTTGTTCGAGCGGGGCTCTTACAATGAGCAGTTCTTC. As protein: CASSLFERGSYNEQFF.

This clonotype was seen a handful of times. CDR3 nucleotides: TGTGCCATCAGAGGGGGCGGGAGCGCCGGCTCTAGCACAGATACGCAGTATTTT. Translated: CAIRGGGSAGSSTDTQYF. The chain employs TRBV10-3 and TRBJ2-3; D is tentatively TRBD1 or TRBD2 (7 bases each). CDR3 length: 18 amino acids. The V end lost 6 bases, the J end lost 0 bases, and 22 bases lay between the germline ends. Germline V lookup: CDR1 ENHRY, CDR2 SYGVKD.

As to this clonotype: This clone may be a read error of a much larger clone one base away. The J gene is TRBJ2-7, the V gene TRBV18; 9 positions agree with TRBD1. Germline-derived CDR1 and CDR2 are KGHSH and LQKENI. This CDR3 spans 14 amino acids. The CDR3 loop is CAGSLRTGAYEQYF. In nucleotides, the CDR3 is TGTGCCGGCTCATTGCGGACAGGGGCCTACGAGCAGTACTTC.

The rearrangement joins TRBV20-1 to TRBJ2-5, with D perhaps TRBD1 (6 bases). The CDR3 covers 13 residues. The V end lost 2 bases, the J end lost 1 base, and 8 bases lay between the germline ends. Germline CDR1 reads DFQATT; CDR2 reads SNEGSKA (reference sequence). The CDR3 coding sequence is TGCAGTGCTAGATTGGACAGCCAAGAGACCCAGTACTTC. It is translated as CSARLDSQETQYF.

This clonotype was detected ten times or more. The V and J genes are TRBV29-1 and TRBJ2-3; TRBD2 aligns across 9 bases. CDR1 is SQVTM and CDR2 is ANQGSEA in the germline V gene. V lost 6 bases to trimming and J lost 5 bases; unmatched junction nucleotides: 21. This CDR3 contains 18 residues. This CDR3 reads CSVTAYSGRHHRGDTQYF. The CDR3 DNA follows: TGCAGCGTAACCGCGTATAGCGGGAGACACCATAGGGGAGATACGCAGTATTTT.

This clonotype was observed many times. The J gene is TRBJ1-1, the V gene TRBV2; maybe TRBD1 (5 bases). The CDR3 runs 14 residues. Trimming pared 8 bases from V and 8 bases from J, leaving 21 bases between. CDR1 SNHLY and CDR2 FYNNEI come from the germline V gene. The CDR3 loop is CASHDIAGQPEAFF. In nucleotides, the CDR3 is TGTGCCAGCCATGACATTGCAGGGCAACCAGAAGCTTTCTTT.

There are many counts of this clonotype. This chain joins TRBV29-1 and TRBJ2-7; D possibly corresponds to TRBD2 (5 bases). Germline lookup yields CDR1 SQVTM and CDR2 ANQGSEA. V shed 2 bases and J shed 1 base, with 9 bases lying between them. The CDR3 has 13 amino acids. CDR3 protein: CSVETAGSYEQYF. CDR3 nucleotides: TGCAGCGTTGAAACGGCGGGTTCCTACGAGCAGTACTTC.

This clonotype was recorded once. A much larger clone lies a single base off, so this may be a read error. The V gene is TRBV30, the J gene TRBJ1-4, with no clear D. With 1 base removed from V and 12 bases from J, the gap between germline ends came to 9 bases. Per germline, CDR1 GTSNPN and CDR2 SVGIG (reference sequence). There are 11 residues in the CDR3. CDR3 region: CAWSARGQLFF. Written as DNA, the CDR3 is TGTGCCTGGAGTGCGCGCGGACAACTGTTTTTT.

This clonotype was counted a few times. The chain joins TRBV4-2 to TRBJ1-2; D is unresolved. The CDR3 has 15 amino acids. Germline CDR1 reads LGHNA; CDR2 reads YNFKEQ. Trimming removed 1 base at V and 6 bases at J, with 15 bases between. DNA for the CDR3: TGTGCCAGCAGCCAAGTGGCAGGCGAGAGAAATGGCTACACCTTC. It yields the protein CASSQVAGERNGYTF.

The chain carries TRBV29-1 and TRBJ1-2, with no clear D. CDR3 length: 10 residues. Per germline, CDR1 SQVTM and CDR2 ANQGSEA. V lost 4 bases and J 8 bases, leaving 8 bases between the germline ends. The CDR3: CSVVSKGYTF. CDR3 DNA: TGCAGCGTTGTGTCAAAAGGCTACACCTTC.

This clonotype was recorded many times. The chain recombines TRBV9 with TRBJ1-2; TRBD1 aligns across 7 bases. The CDR3 totals 15 residues. Germline-derived CDR1 and CDR2 are SGDLS and YYNGEE. V shed 0 bases, J shed 4 bases, and the junction held 6 bases outside the gene matches. CDR3 DNA sequence: TGTGCCAGCAGCGTAGCAACAGGGGACTTCTATGGCTACACCTTC. It encodes CASSVATGDFYGYTF.

There are many counts of this clonotype. This chain connects TRBV29-1 to TRBJ2-1, with D possibly TRBD2 on 6 matching bases. The CDR3 length is 17 residues. Germline V lookup: CDR1 SQVTM, CDR2 ANQGSEA. Between the trimmed V and J ends, which lost 7 bases and 3 bases, there was a span of 25 bases. The CDR3 DNA is TGCAGCGACAGACGAACCGGGACTCGCCAGAGCTACAATGAGCAGTTCTTC. As protein: CSDRRTGTRQSYNEQFF.

This clonotype was observed at least ten times. The CDR3: CASSEVRLSYEQYF. The CDR3 bases are TGTGCCAGCAGTGAAGTTAGGCTCTCCTACGAGCAGTACTTC. This sequence joins TRBV2 and TRBJ2-7; D is uncertain. The CDR3 covers 14 residues. V lost 1 base, J lost 0 bases, and 7 bases lay in between. Germline-derived CDR1 and CDR2 are SNHLY and FYNNEI. The full variable domain, rest sourced from reference TRBV2 and TRBJ2-7, is EPEVTQTPSHQVTQMGQEVILRCVPISNHLYFYWYRQILGQKVEFLVSFYNNEISEKSEIFDDQFSVERPDGSNFTLKIRSTKLEDSAMYFCASSEVRLSYEQYFGPGTRLTVT.

This clonotype showed up just a few times. The gene calls are TRBV4-2 and TRBJ2-7; D not certain. V was pared by 0 bases and J by 4 bases, with 7 bases between. Germline assignment: CDR1 LGHNA and CDR2 YNFKEQ. The CDR3 has 13 amino acids. The CDR3 loop is CASSQDFGYEQYF. The CDR3 nucleotides are TGTGCCAGCAGCCAAGACTTTGGTTACGAGCAGTACTTC.

Worth noting for this clonotype: A clone one base away is much larger, so this may be a read error. The chain has TRBV7-3 and TRBJ2-3; 9 bases align to TRBD2. V dropped 4 bases and J dropped 7; count of bases not matched to a gene: 12. Germline CDR1 reads SGHTA; CDR2 reads FQGTGA. This CDR3 is 16 amino acids long. CDR3 nucleotide sequence: TGTGCCAGCAGCTCCCAGGGAGCGGGAGGCGCGAATACGCAGTATTTT. This gives the protein CASSSQGAGGANTQYF.

This clonotype was counted ten times or more. The chain joins TRBV5-5 to TRBJ1-1; unclear D gene. The V gene lost 2 bases and the J gene lost 1 base, with 9 bases spanning the gap. This CDR3 region has 14 residues. Germline loops: CDR1 SGHKS, CDR2 YYEKEE (reference sequence). This CDR3 is CASSFAQQNTEAFF. Here the CDR3 DNA reads TGTGCCAGCAGCTTCGCACAGCAGAACACTGAAGCTTTCTTT.

This clonotype was observed at least ten times. The rearrangement joins TRBV19 to TRBJ2-1, with 7 bases lining up with TRBD1. V trimming: 1 base; J trimming: 6 bases; junction bases outside the gene matches: 0. This CDR3 is built from 13 residues. Germline V gene lookup returns CDR1 LNHDA and CDR2 SQIVND (reference sequence). The CDR3 nucleotides read TGTGCCAGTAGTATAGGACAGGGCAATGAGCAGTTCTTC. Translation gives CASSIGQGNEQFF.

The V and J genes are TRBV9 and TRBJ1-1; the D is unclear. V lost 7 bases and J 4 bases, leaving 26 bases between the germline ends. Germline V gene data show CDR1 as SGDLS and CDR2 as YYNGEE. This CDR3 is built from 17 residues. In nucleotides, the CDR3 is TGTGCCAGCTCCAGGTTAGACTCACGCCGAGTTGGCACTGAAGCTTTCTTT. It specifies CASSRLDSRRVGTEAFF.

The table lists this clonotype with many counts. The V call is TRBV11-2, the J call TRBJ2-1; a weak D match, TRBD1 (5 bases). The germline gives CDR1 SGHAT, CDR2 FQNNGV. V was clipped by 2 bases and J by 9 bases, with 14 bases between them. The CDR3 has 14 amino acids. CDR3 nucleotide sequence: TGTGCCAGCAGCTTAATCCGACAGAAAGGTGAGCAGTTCTTC. This encodes CASSLIRQKGEQFF.

This clonotype was observed a few times. V is TRBV7-9 and J is TRBJ1-6; tentatively, D is TRBD1 (5 bases). The CDR3 is 14 residues long. Germline V gene lookup returns CDR1 SEHNR and CDR2 FQNEAQ (reference sequence). Trimming took off 7 bases at V and 6 bases at J, with 13 bases between the two ends. CDR3 coding DNA: TGTGCCAGCAAGCCGGGACCAACTAATTCACCCCTCCACTTT. Translating it yields CASKPGPTNSPLHF.

This clonotype showed up many times. The V call is TRBV15, the J call TRBJ2-2; no definite D call. This CDR3 is built from 14 residues. Trimming cost V 0 bases and J 3 bases, with 5 bases left between them. Germline loops: CDR1 LNHNV, CDR2 YYDKDF (reference sequence). CDR3 coding DNA: TGTGCCACCAGCAGAGATCAACACACCGGGGAGCTGTTTTTT. Translated: CATSRDQHTGELFF.

This clonotype was detected many times. The rearrangement joins TRBV27 to TRBJ1-2; TRBD1 might be the D (5 bases). From germline, CDR1 is MNHEY and CDR2 SMNVEV (reference sequence). The CDR3 has 17 amino acids. V shed 0 bases and J shed 7 bases, with 21 bases lying between them. The CDR3 spells CASSLSQGMAPVGGYTF. The CDR3 DNA follows: TGTGCCAGCAGTTTATCCCAGGGTATGGCCCCTGTGGGTGGCTACACCTTC.

This clonotype has just a few counts. The rearrangement uses TRBV27 and TRBJ2-5; possibly TRBD2 for D (6 bases). The V gene lost 6 bases and the J gene lost 5 bases, with 19 bases spanning the gap. The CDR3 is 15 amino acids. Germline V gives CDR1 MNHEY, CDR2 SMNVEV (reference sequence). The chain's CDR3 is CASRQIGGPSETQYF. DNA of the CDR3: TGTGCCAGCAGGCAGATCGGGGGACCTTCTGAGACCCAGTACTTC.